The sequence of this T cell receptor (beta chain) was determined in a study of blood T cells in healthy people across ages. This clonotype was counted between two and nine times. Its antigen remains unknown. V was trimmed by 5 bases and J by 2 bases, leaving 16 bases between them. CDR3 length equals 14 residues. Germline V gene lookup returns CDR1 DFQATT and CDR2 SNEGSKA (reference sequence). It was with a sample-barcoded 5' primer and a J-beta primer mix that a second PCR of roughly 6 to 12 cycles was run. TCRdb ran MiXCR on the 5' RACE reads and lists one entry per CDR3 protein. Of 1.8 million or so distinct CDR3 sequences listed, more than 35% are singletons. Points from the study as a whole: Older age coincided with a roughly linear decline in TCR beta diversity per million T cells. Across samples, TCR beta diversity tracked strongly with naive T cell percentage.

There were at least 5.5 micrograms of total RNA extracted from every sample. Sequencing input: blood. The receptor comes from a human donor in good health. The V call is TRBV20-1, the J call TRBJ2-7; D is ambiguous. The CDR3 protein is CSAPRTATTYEQYF. CDR3 coding DNA: TGCAGTGCTCCGCGGACCGCGACGACCTACGAGCAGTACTTC.